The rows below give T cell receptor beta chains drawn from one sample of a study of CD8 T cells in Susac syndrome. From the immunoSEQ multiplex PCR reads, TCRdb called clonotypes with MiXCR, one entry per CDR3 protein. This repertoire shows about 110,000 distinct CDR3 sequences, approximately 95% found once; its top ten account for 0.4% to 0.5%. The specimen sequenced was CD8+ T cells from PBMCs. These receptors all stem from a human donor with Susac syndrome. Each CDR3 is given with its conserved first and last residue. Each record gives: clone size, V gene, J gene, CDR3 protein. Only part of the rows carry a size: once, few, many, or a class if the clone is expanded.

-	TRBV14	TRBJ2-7	CASSQDSAGSHEQYF
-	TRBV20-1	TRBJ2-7	CSAHGADRGLEQYF
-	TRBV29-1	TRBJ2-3	CSVEDHGGDTQYF
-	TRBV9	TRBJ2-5	CASSQGGKETQYF
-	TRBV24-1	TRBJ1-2	CATSDAGGSGYTF
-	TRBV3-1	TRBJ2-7	CASSQDVQDEQYF
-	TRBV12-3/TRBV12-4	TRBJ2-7	CASSLSGPYEQYF
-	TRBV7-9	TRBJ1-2	CASSPTGRNNYGYTF
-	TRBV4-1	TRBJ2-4	CASSPARDREDIQYF
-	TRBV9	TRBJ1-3	CASSVGGDTIYF
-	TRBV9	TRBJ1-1	CASSVESGTGALRAFF
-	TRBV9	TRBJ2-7	CASSVGGKYEQYF
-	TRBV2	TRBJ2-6	CASTRGGSGANVLTF
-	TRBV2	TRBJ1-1	CASVLNTEAFF
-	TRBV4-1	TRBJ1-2	CASSLGQGVIGDGYTF
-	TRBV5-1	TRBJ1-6	CASTGGDSPLHF
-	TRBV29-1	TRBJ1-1	CSVEDMNTEAFF
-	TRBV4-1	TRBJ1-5	CASSQAGAGGNQPQHF
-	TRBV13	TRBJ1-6	CASSPLGLSSYNSPLHF
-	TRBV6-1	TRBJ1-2	CASSSQGVNYGYTF
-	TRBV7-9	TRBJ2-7	CASSLGGGPESGYEQYF
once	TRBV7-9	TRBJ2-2	CASSFLQSNTGELFF
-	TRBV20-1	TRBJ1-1	CSAPIGGVNTEAFF
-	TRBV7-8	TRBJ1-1	CASSPPSDRAEAFF
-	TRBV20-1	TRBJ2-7	CSAGTRSSYEQYF
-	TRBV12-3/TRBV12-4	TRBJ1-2	CASSSPRSFLLYGYTF
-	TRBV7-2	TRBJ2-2	CASSRNQGLDTGELFF
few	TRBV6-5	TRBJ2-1	CASSYLAGAEGEQFF
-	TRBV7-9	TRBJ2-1	CASSFRGASLNEQFF
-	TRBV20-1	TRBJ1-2	CSASNRQGADYGYTF
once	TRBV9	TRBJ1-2	CASSVDPHREFDYGYTF
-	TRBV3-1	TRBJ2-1	CASRFGLAGNEQFF
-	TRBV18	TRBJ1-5	CASSPQSDGVITPQHF
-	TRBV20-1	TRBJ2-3	CSARDLVGWSDTQYF
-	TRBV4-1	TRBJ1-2	CASSQDRTGTLYGYTF
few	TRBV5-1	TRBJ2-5	CASRSAPLTPKETQYF
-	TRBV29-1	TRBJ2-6	CSTFGRDFSGANVLTF
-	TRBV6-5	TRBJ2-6	CASSYSMVTGISGANVLTF
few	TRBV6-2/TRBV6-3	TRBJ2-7	CASSYGGSYEQYF
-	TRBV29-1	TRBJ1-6	CSASDGGNSPLHF
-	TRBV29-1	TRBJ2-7	CSVAPGLATYEQYF
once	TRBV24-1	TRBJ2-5	CATSDGTVEETQYF
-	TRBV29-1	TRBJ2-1	CSVGSTASYNEQFF
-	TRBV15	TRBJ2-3	CATSRAPSGTDTQYF
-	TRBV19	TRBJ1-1	CATAPGGAEAFF